What follows are 31 T cell receptor beta chains derived from one specimen sequenced in a study of T cell responses to AZD1222 COVID-19 vaccine. TCRdb's copy holds only in-frame clones and misses some; the assay was immunoSEQ multiplex PCR. The top ten hold 2.6% of the sample, which has 150,000 to 200,000 clones, roughly 90% seen once. The specimen was peripheral blood, collected on day 0 of AZD1222 vaccination. The source is an adult in good health.

Here the CDR3 reads CASSSTQGQRAFF. CDR3 in DNA: TGTGCCAGCAGTTCCACACAGGGGCAGCGGGCTTTCTTT. V gene TRBV27 combines with J gene TRBJ1-1, with TRBD1 identical over 7 bases. This CDR3 is built from 13 residues. Germline CDR1 is MNHEY and CDR2 is SMNVEV (reference sequence). V shed 4 bases, J shed 11 bases, and the junction held 10 bases outside the gene matches.

V is TRBV10-2 and J is TRBJ1-2; possibly TRBD1 for D (5 bases). The CDR3 runs to 14 residues. V was cut by 4 bases and J by 3 bases, with 12 bases left in between. The germline gives CDR1 WSHSY, CDR2 SAAADI. The CDR3 DNA is TGCGCCAGCAGTGCCCAGGGCAGGGACTATGGCTACACCTTC. This translates into CASSAQGRDYGYTF.

The chain links TRBV5-1 to TRBJ2-3; 8 positions agree with TRBD1. Germline CDR1 and CDR2: SGHRS and YFSETQ. The CDR3 length is 15 residues. Germline trimming cut 4 bases from V and 2 bases from J; bases unmatched to any gene: 6. CDR3 residues: CASSVGQAITDTQYF. In nucleotides, the CDR3 is TGCGCCAGCAGCGTGGGACAGGCGATCACAGATACGCAGTATTTT. Full variable domain (remainder filled in from reference TRBV5-1 and TRBJ2-3): KAGVTQTPRYLIKTRGQQVTLSCSPISGHRSVSWYQQTPGQGLQFLFEYFSETQRNKGNFPGRFSGRQFSNSRSEMNVSTLELGDSALYLCASSVGQAITDTQYFGPGTRLTVL.

The V gene is TRBV11-3, the J gene TRBJ1-1; 7 bases agree with TRBD1. Germline V gene sequence: CDR1 SGHNT, CDR2 YENEEA. The CDR3 loop spans 13 amino acids. With 0 bases clipped from V and 11 bases from J, the junction kept 6 bases outside the gene matches. DNA for the CDR3: TGTGCCAGCAGCTTAGATCCCGGGACAGCGGCTTTCTTT. Translation: CASSLDPGTAAFF.

The chain uses TRBV11-2 and TRBJ2-2, with 9 nucleotides matching TRBD2. The CDR3 has 19 amino acids. V lost 3 bases and J lost 3; bases outside the gene matches: 14. Germline V lookup: CDR1 SGHAT, CDR2 FQNNGV. Written as DNA, the CDR3 is TGTGCCAGCAGCTTTACGGTGAGCGGGAGGATCATATACACCGGGGAGCTGTTTTTT. Protein product: CASSFTVSGRIIYTGELFF.

This clone was observed a single time. The chain combines TRBV6-1 with TRBJ1-5; 7 nucleotides align to TRBD1. The V gene end was trimmed by 3 bases and the J gene end by 7 bases; junction bases not matched to a gene: 6. Germline V gene lookup returns CDR1 MNHNS and CDR2 SASEGT. The CDR3 contains 14 residues. CDR3 in amino acids: CASSERQGGQPQHF. In nucleotides, the CDR3 is TGTGCCAGCAGTGAGAGACAGGGCGGGCAGCCCCAGCATTTT.

The chain links TRBV5-1 to TRBJ2-7; 8 nucleotides agree with TRBD2. Germline V gene data show CDR1 as SGHRS and CDR2 as YFSETQ. V trimming: 1 base; J trimming: 5 bases; junction bases outside the gene matches: 11. The CDR3 covers 16 residues. This chain's CDR3 is CASSLHLGTRRNEQYF. The CDR3 DNA reads TGCGCCAGCAGCTTGCATCTAGGGACTAGGAGAAACGAGCAGTACTTC.

V and J are TRBV7-9 and TRBJ2-7; 10 positions agree with TRBD2. The CDR3 runs to 17 residues. Germline trimming cut 1 base from V and 2 bases from J; bases unmatched to any gene: 8. Germline loops: CDR1 SEHNR, CDR2 FQNEAQ (reference sequence). CDR3 sequence: CASSLGPSSGSPYEQYF. The CDR3 coding sequence is TGTGCCAGCAGCTTAGGCCCTTCTAGCGGGAGCCCCTACGAGCAGTACTTC.

This sequence joins TRBV19 and TRBJ2-2; either TRBD1 or TRBD2 may supply D (5 bases each). CDR3 length: 14 amino acids. Trimming cost V 7 bases and J 2 bases, with 11 bases left between them. The germline CDR1 and CDR2 sequences are LNHDA and SQIVND (reference sequence). CDR3 region: CASKWDRNTGELFF. Here the CDR3 DNA reads TGTGCCAGTAAGTGGGACCGAAACACCGGGGAGCTGTTTTTT.

V is TRBV6-5 and J is TRBJ1-1; 10 nucleotides agree with TRBD1. The CDR3 extends over 14 amino acids. Germline V gives CDR1 MNHEY, CDR2 SVGAGI. J was trimmed by 6 bases and V by 4 bases; bases with no gene match: 5. Written as DNA, the CDR3 is TGTGCCAGCAGTTCGGGACAGGGGTGGGCTGAAGCTTTCTTT. Protein sequence: CASSSGQGWAEAFF.

The genes are TRBV12-3 or TRBV12-4 and TRBJ1-1; D unclear. V was trimmed by 6 bases and J by 10 bases, leaving 18 bases between them. The CDR3 has 13 amino acids. The CDR3 DNA reads as TGTGCCAGCAGCCCATCCGGTAGGGTGGTAGCTTTCTTT. It yields the protein CASSPSGRVVAFF.

The CDR3, as DNA: TGTGCCAGCAGCCGCCAAGGAAACACCATATATTTT. Its translation: CASSRQGNTIYF. The V and J genes are TRBV11-2 and TRBJ1-3; D is unresolved. V lost 5 bases and J 4 bases, leaving 6 bases between the germline ends. Per germline, CDR1 SGHAT and CDR2 FQNNGV. This CDR3 is 12 amino acids long. Full variable domain (outside the CDR3, taken from reference TRBV11-2 and TRBJ1-3): EAGVAQSPRYKIIEKRQSVAFWCNPISGHATLYWYQQILGQGPKLLIQFQNNGVVDDSQLPKDRFSAERLKGVDSTLKIQPAKLEDSAVYLCASSRQGNTIYFGEGSWLTVV.

This clone showed up just a few times. This sequence joins TRBV28 and TRBJ1-2; D is possibly TRBD1 (6 bases). Per the germline V gene, CDR1 is MDHEN and CDR2 is SYDVKM. The CDR3 runs 15 residues. V was trimmed by 6 bases and J by 4 bases, leaving 18 bases between them. The CDR3 DNA reads as TGTGCCAGCAGCCCCGGGGGGCGGGGCACCTATGGCTACACCTTC. Translation: CASSPGGRGTYGYTF.

The chain uses TRBV9 and TRBJ2-2; D is perhaps TRBD1 (7 bases). The germline V and J ends were trimmed by 6 bases and 2 bases, with 11 bases remaining between them. The CDR3 covers 14 residues. The germline V gene encodes CDR1 SGDLS and CDR2 YYNGEE. CDR3 region: CASNGGGNTGELFF. In DNA form, the CDR3 reads TGTGCCAGCAACGGAGGGGGCAACACCGGGGAGCTGTTTTTT.

This chain connects TRBV11-2 to TRBJ2-3, with D tentatively TRBD1 or TRBD2 (6 bases each). In germline, CDR1 is SGHAT, CDR2 FQNNGV. The CDR3 contains 15 residues. V gave up 5 bases and J gave up 3 bases, with 15 bases separating them. The CDR3: CASSPQQGGTDTQYF. Written as DNA, the CDR3 is TGTGCCAGCAGCCCCCAGCAAGGGGGGACAGATACGCAGTATTTT.

This chain connects TRBV4-2 to TRBJ1-4; the match to TRBD1 covers 7 bases. Per germline, CDR1 LGHNA and CDR2 YNFKEQ. J lost 4 bases, V lost 4 bases, and 3 bases had no gene match. The length of the CDR3 is 14 residues. This chain's CDR3 is CASSRQGDNEKLFF. The DNA for the CDR3 is TGTGCCAGCAGCCGACAGGGTGATAATGAAAAACTGTTTTTT.

CDR3 coding DNA: TGTGCCAGCTCACGGGTGGGGGCGTCCACAGATACGCAGTATTTT. Amino acid sequence: CASSRVGASTDTQYF. V usage is TRBV18 and J usage is TRBJ2-3, with TRBD1 as a possible D gene (6 bases). Trimming pared 4 bases from V and 2 bases from J, leaving 13 bases between. Germline CDR1 reads KGHSH; CDR2 reads LQKENI. This CDR3 is built from 15 residues. Looking up the rest from reference TRBV18 and TRBJ2-3 gives the full variable domain: NAGVMQNPRHLVRRRGQEARLRCSPMKGHSHVYWYRQLPEEGLKFMVYLQKENIIDESGMPKERFSAEFPKEGPSILRIQQVVRGDSAAYFCASSRVGASTDTQYFGPGTRLTVL.

The chain carries TRBV30 and TRBJ2-1, with 7 bases that match TRBD2. This CDR3 is 14 amino acids long. V lost 8 bases and J lost 7; bases outside the gene matches: 14. The V gene's germline CDR1 is GTSNPN and CDR2 SVGIG (reference sequence). CDR3 nucleotide sequence: TGTGCCGGGTACAGGACTAGGTTTCTTAATGAGCAGTTCTTC. As protein: CAGYRTRFLNEQFF.

V is TRBV30 and J is TRBJ2-5; the D call may be TRBD1 or TRBD2 (5 bases each). The germline V and J ends were trimmed by 7 bases and 7 bases, with 19 bases remaining between them. Looked up from germline, CDR1 is GTSNPN and CDR2 is SVGIG (reference sequence). The CDR3 length is 13 residues. CDR3 nucleotide sequence: TGTGCCTCAAGTCAAGGGACCGACGGGACCCAGTACTTC. The encoded protein is CASSQGTDGTQYF.

There are many counts of this clone. This chain joins TRBV7-9 and TRBJ2-1, with D perhaps matching TRBD2 (6 bases). Germline CDR1 and CDR2: SEHNR and FQNEAQ (reference sequence). V was shortened by 5 bases and J by 12 bases, with 17 bases between the two germline ends. The CDR3 is 13 amino acids. CDR3 bases: TGTGCCAGCAGCGGTGGGACGACGGAGGGGCAGTTCTTC. It codes for CASSGGTTEGQFF.

This clone has more than one count but fewer than ten. The chain uses TRBV19 and TRBJ1-6; D call uncertain. Germline CDR1 LNHDA, CDR2 SQIVND (reference sequence). The CDR3 runs to 16 residues. V lost 6 bases and J 1 base, leaving 13 bases between the germline ends. This chain's CDR3 is CASRERTGSYNSPLHF. CDR3 bases: TGTGCCAGTAGGGAGAGAACGGGATCCTATAATTCACCCCTCCACTTT. Full variable domain (missing parts from reference TRBV19 and TRBJ1-6): DGGITQSPKYLFRKEGQNVTLSCEQNLNHDAMYWYRQDPGQGLRLIYYSQIVNDFQKGDIAEGYSVSREKKESFPLTVTSAQKNPTAFYLCASRERTGSYNSPLHFGNGTRLTVT.

The CDR3 DNA reads as TGTGCCAGCAGCGGAGCCGGGCTGCCAAATGAGCAGTTCTTC. Its protein product is CASSGAGLPNEQFF. V usage is TRBV5-4 and J usage is TRBJ2-1; D unclear. V was clipped by 4 bases and J by 7 bases, with 15 bases between them. This CDR3 is 14 amino acids long. Germline V CDR1 and CDR2: SGHNT, YYREEE (reference sequence).

V usage is TRBV27 and J usage is TRBJ1-5, with no clear D. Per the germline V gene, CDR1 is MNHEY and CDR2 is SMNVEV (reference sequence). CDR3 length equals 15 residues. V was clipped by 2 bases and J by 9 bases, with 17 bases between them. Written as DNA, the CDR3 is TGTGCCAGCAGTTTAAAGGCGGCCCCACGGGGGCCCCAGCATTTT. Its protein product is CASSLKAAPRGPQHF.

This chain connects TRBV12-3 or TRBV12-4 to TRBJ1-2, with D unclear. The CDR3 sequence is 12 residues long. Deletions cut 2 bases from V and 4 bases from J, with 5 bases between. CDR3 sequence: CASSLLSYGYTF. Here the CDR3 DNA reads TGTGCCAGCAGTTTACTAAGCTATGGCTACACCTTC.

The chain employs TRBV27 and TRBJ2-1; D may be TRBD1 (6 bases). This CDR3 region has 14 residues. Per germline, CDR1 MNHEY and CDR2 SMNVEV (reference sequence). Trimming left V 3 bases short and J 3 bases short, with 9 bases between. CDR3 sequence: CASSFGQNYNEQFF. The CDR3 DNA reads as TGTGCCAGCAGTTTTGGACAGAACTACAATGAGCAGTTCTTC.

The rearrangement uses TRBV27 and TRBJ1-5; 7 bases map to TRBD1. CDR1 is MNHEY and CDR2 is SMNVEV in the germline V gene (reference sequence). After removal of 4 bases from V and 7 bases from J, the junction contained 7 bases not matched to a gene. This CDR3 has 14 amino acids. Written as DNA, the CDR3 is TGTGCCAGCAGTTCTTTTAGACAGGGCCAGCCCCAGCATTTT. This encodes CASSSFRQGQPQHF.

This clone has a single count. This chain uses TRBV12-3 or TRBV12-4 with TRBJ1-3; D call uncertain. Trimming took off 5 bases at V and 2 bases at J, with 4 bases between the two ends. The CDR3 is made up of 12 amino acids. CDR3 nucleotides: TGTGCCAGCAGTCGGGCTGGAAACACCATATATTTT. Translation: CASSRAGNTIYF.

This rearrangement joins TRBV4-2 to TRBJ2-2; 8 bases are a match to TRBD1. The CDR3 loop spans 16 amino acids. Germline values: CDR1 LGHNA, CDR2 YNFKEQ. V gave up 1 base and J gave up 4 bases; unmatched junction bases: 5. CDR3 amino acids: CASSQARGLRTGELFF. The CDR3 DNA reads as TGTGCCAGCAGCCAAGCCAGGGGGCTGCGCACCGGGGAGCTGTTTTTT.

This clone showed up just a few times. The CDR3 sequence: CASSKRTDLYGYTF. CDR3 bases: TGTGCCAGCAGTAAAAGGACGGACCTCTATGGCTACACCTTC. J is TRBJ1-2 and V is TRBV2; D gene ambiguous. This CDR3 is built from 14 residues. Looked up from germline, CDR1 is SNHLY and CDR2 is FYNNEI. V lost 5 bases and J lost 4, with 14 bases in between.

A remark on this clone: Other DNA sequences from this sample encode an identical CDR3 as well. The chain has TRBV5-1 and TRBJ2-5; 11 bases are a match to TRBD2. CDR3 length equals 16 residues. The J segment lost 1 base and the V segment lost 0 bases, leaving 2 bases of the junction unmatched. Per germline, CDR1 SGHRS and CDR2 YFSETQ. DNA for the CDR3: TGCGCCAGCAGCTTGGCCGGGACTAGCGGCCAAGAGACCCAGTACTTC. It codes for CASSLAGTSGQETQYF.

The chain uses TRBV4-2 and TRBJ2-5, with TRBD2 matching 8 bases. Trimming cost V 4 bases and J 1 base; bases outside gene matches: 8. The germline V gene encodes CDR1 LGHNA and CDR2 YNFKEQ. This CDR3 has 16 amino acids. The CDR3 coding sequence is TGTGCCAGCAGCCCCAGAGGTCGGGGGGGCCAAGAGACCCAGTACTTC. This encodes CASSPRGRGGQETQYF.